A selection of T cell receptor beta chains follows, all from one sample in a study of circulating CD8 cells and anti-PD-1 response in melanoma. TCRdb fed the reads into MiXCR, producing one record per CDR3 protein. This sample has roughly 890 distinct CDR3 sequences, with over 9% found just once. The sequencing used CD8+ T cells from PBMCs, collected at baseline or after one month of anti-PD-1 therapy (not recorded which). Receptors originate from a human donor with melanoma. Each CDR3 is given with its conserved first and last residue. Fields, in order: V gene, J gene, CDR3 protein.

V gene: TRBV7-2
J gene: TRBJ2-7
CDR3 protein: CASSLEGLIYEQYF

V gene: TRBV20-1
J gene: TRBJ2-1
CDR3 protein: CSARVAGSNEQFF

V gene: TRBV29-1
J gene: TRBJ1-1
CDR3 protein: CSEGQGTTEAFF

V gene: TRBV14
J gene: TRBJ2-5
CDR3 protein: CASSRRDSISQETQYF

V gene: TRBV20-1
J gene: TRBJ2-7
CDR3 protein: CSARGTFGYEQYF

V gene: TRBV25-1
J gene: TRBJ2-1
CDR3 protein: CASSGLAGGPYNEQFF

V gene: TRBV2
J gene: TRBJ2-1
CDR3 protein: CASWDRHEQFF

V gene: TRBV4-2
J gene: TRBJ1-1
CDR3 protein: CASSLVGNTEAFF

V gene: TRBV6-6
J gene: TRBJ1-5
CDR3 protein: CASSSTTGKYQPQHF

V gene: TRBV19
J gene: TRBJ2-2
CDR3 protein: CASSVFTGELFF

V gene: TRBV7-2
J gene: TRBJ2-7
CDR3 protein: CASSLGTSLGDEQYF

V gene: TRBV29-1
J gene: TRBJ2-3
CDR3 protein: CSVSGQYNTDTQYF

V gene: TRBV19
J gene: TRBJ2-7
CDR3 protein: CASREAGSHSYEQYF

V gene: TRBV12-5
J gene: TRBJ1-5
CDR3 protein: CASGSGWGGNQPQHF

V gene: TRBV12-3/TRBV12-4
J gene: TRBJ2-7
CDR3 protein: CASSLAVREQYF

V gene: TRBV20-1
J gene: TRBJ2-5
CDR3 protein: CSARVGPVGPGVETQYF

V gene: TRBV6-6
J gene: TRBJ1-1
CDR3 protein: CASSFVNTEAFF

V gene: TRBV21-1
J gene: TRBJ2-7
CDR3 protein: CATSGGPTYEQYF

V gene: TRBV28
J gene: TRBJ2-7
CDR3 protein: CASSTSRASGGTYEQCF

V gene: TRBV29-1
J gene: TRBJ2-2
CDR3 protein: CSGMGQGNTGELFF

V gene: TRBV1
J gene: TRBJ2-3
CDR3 protein: CTSSQDFHNSGGASDTQYF

V gene: TRBV19
J gene: TRBJ2-1
CDR3 protein: CASKRGTSMHEQFF

V gene: TRBV7-2
J gene: TRBJ2-7
CDR3 protein: CASSLGTSLGNEQYF

V gene: TRBV30
J gene: TRBJ2-3
CDR3 protein: CAWSVWASGGLDRTDTQYF

V gene: TRBV9
J gene: TRBJ2-1
CDR3 protein: CASSVLGTEYNEQFF

V gene: TRBV27
J gene: TRBJ2-1
CDR3 protein: CASSWAALEGNEQFF

V gene: TRBV19
J gene: TRBJ2-1
CDR3 protein: CASSIGGGGTYNEQFF

V gene: TRBV19
J gene: TRBJ2-7
CDR3 protein: CASSLTESSYEQYF

V gene: TRBV28
J gene: TRBJ2-7
CDR3 protein: CASSLNFNSYEQYF

V gene: TRBV20-1
J gene: TRBJ1-2
CDR3 protein: CSARDLIRQYYGYTF

V gene: TRBV21-1
J gene: TRBJ2-7
CDR3 protein: CASSKGVASGNYEQYF

V gene: TRBV2
J gene: TRBJ1-2
CDR3 protein: CATLGQAQTNYGYTF

V gene: TRBV19
J gene: TRBJ1-5
CDR3 protein: CASRAGNGNQPQHF

V gene: TRBV5-5
J gene: TRBJ1-3
CDR3 protein: CASSLVSDSGNTIYF

V gene: TRBV19
J gene: TRBJ2-1
CDR3 protein: CASTDTGTTVGLEQFF

V gene: TRBV20-1
J gene: TRBJ1-1
CDR3 protein: CSARGTGDTEAFF

V gene: TRBV7-2
J gene: TRBJ2-7
CDR3 protein: CASSLERGGYEQYF

V gene: TRBV5-5
J gene: TRBJ2-7
CDR3 protein: CASSLVAGTGDEQYF

V gene: TRBV7-3
J gene: TRBJ1-1
CDR3 protein: CASSLYGYTEAFF

V gene: TRBV10-1
J gene: TRBJ1-2
CDR3 protein: CASSETPQDGYTF

V gene: TRBV6-6
J gene: TRBJ2-2
CDR3 protein: CASLGRTNTGELFF

V gene: TRBV21-1
J gene: TRBJ2-3
CDR3 protein: CASSKRVWAGDTQYF

V gene: TRBV12-3/TRBV12-4
J gene: TRBJ2-4
CDR3 protein: CASSLGVHIQYF

V gene: TRBV19
J gene: TRBJ1-2
CDR3 protein: CASSIWGPNYGYTF

V gene: TRBV25-1
J gene: TRBJ1-1
CDR3 protein: CASSEVGMNTEAFF

V gene: TRBV5-4
J gene: TRBJ2-2
CDR3 protein: CASSFSDPGELFF

V gene: TRBV28
J gene: TRBJ2-7
CDR3 protein: CASATGYEQYF

V gene: TRBV7-6
J gene: TRBJ2-5
CDR3 protein: CASSLALQPGETQYF

V gene: TRBV28
J gene: TRBJ2-3
CDR3 protein: CASTQPPWGSSTDTQYF

V gene: TRBV5-6
J gene: TRBJ1-2
CDR3 protein: CASSRGDGYTF

V gene: TRBV19
J gene: TRBJ1-2
CDR3 protein: CASSMMGPWDGYTF

V gene: TRBV19
J gene: TRBJ1-4
CDR3 protein: CASSAWQGLAELFF

V gene: TRBV7-3
J gene: TRBJ2-7
CDR3 protein: CASSSSGASYEQYF

V gene: TRBV25-1
J gene: TRBJ2-4
CDR3 protein: CATFYKYIQYF

V gene: TRBV21-1
J gene: TRBJ1-3
CDR3 protein: CASSKRTGKRGSSGNTIYF

V gene: TRBV20-1
J gene: TRBJ2-1
CDR3 protein: CSARHDRALYNEQFF

V gene: TRBV28
J gene: TRBJ2-7
CDR3 protein: CASSLGLAVYEQYF

V gene: TRBV5-4
J gene: TRBJ2-1
CDR3 protein: CASSLILGGASYNEQFF

V gene: TRBV7-2
J gene: TRBJ2-7
CDR3 protein: CASSSSGLPGEQYF